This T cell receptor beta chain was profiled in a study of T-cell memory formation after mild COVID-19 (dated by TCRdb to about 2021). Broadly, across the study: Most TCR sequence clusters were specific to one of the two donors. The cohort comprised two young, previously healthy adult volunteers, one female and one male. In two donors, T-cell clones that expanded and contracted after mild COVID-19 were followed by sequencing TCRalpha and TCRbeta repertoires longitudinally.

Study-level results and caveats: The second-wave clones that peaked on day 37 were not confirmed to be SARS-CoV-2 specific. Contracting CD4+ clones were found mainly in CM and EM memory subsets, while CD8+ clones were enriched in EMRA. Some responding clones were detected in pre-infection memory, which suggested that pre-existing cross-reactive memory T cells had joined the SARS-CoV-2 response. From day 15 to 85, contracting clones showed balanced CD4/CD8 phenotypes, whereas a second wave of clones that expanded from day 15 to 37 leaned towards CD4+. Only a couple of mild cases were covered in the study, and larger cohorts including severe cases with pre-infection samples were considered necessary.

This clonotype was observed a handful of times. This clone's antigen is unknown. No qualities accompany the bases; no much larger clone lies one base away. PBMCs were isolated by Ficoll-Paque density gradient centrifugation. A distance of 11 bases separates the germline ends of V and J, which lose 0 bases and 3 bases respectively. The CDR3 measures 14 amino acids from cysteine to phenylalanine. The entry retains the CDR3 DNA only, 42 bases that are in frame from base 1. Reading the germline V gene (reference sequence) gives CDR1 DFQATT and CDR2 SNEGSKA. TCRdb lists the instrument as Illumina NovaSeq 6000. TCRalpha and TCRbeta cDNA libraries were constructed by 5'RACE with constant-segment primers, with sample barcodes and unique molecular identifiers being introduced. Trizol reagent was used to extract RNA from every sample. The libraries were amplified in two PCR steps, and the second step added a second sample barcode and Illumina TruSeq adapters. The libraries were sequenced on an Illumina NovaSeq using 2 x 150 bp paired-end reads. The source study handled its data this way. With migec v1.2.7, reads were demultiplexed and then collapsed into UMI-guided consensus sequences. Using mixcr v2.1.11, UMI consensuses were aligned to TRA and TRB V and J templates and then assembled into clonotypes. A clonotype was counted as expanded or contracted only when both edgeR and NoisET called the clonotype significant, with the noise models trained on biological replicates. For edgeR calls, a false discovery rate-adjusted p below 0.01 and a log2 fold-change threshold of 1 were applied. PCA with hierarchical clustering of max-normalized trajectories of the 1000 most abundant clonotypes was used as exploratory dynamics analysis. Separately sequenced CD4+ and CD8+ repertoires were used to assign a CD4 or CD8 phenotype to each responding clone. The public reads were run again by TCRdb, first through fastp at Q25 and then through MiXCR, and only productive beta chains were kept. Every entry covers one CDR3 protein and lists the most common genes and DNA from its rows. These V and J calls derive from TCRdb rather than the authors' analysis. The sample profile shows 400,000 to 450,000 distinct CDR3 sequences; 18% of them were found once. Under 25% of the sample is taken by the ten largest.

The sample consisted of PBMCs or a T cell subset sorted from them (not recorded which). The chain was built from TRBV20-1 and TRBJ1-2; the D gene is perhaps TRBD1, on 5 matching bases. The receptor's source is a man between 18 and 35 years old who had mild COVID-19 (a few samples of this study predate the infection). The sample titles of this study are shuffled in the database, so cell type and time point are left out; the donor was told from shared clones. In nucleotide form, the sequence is TGCAGTGCTAGAGATATGGGAGGGGACTATGGCTACACCTTC. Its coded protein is CSARDMGGDYGYTF.